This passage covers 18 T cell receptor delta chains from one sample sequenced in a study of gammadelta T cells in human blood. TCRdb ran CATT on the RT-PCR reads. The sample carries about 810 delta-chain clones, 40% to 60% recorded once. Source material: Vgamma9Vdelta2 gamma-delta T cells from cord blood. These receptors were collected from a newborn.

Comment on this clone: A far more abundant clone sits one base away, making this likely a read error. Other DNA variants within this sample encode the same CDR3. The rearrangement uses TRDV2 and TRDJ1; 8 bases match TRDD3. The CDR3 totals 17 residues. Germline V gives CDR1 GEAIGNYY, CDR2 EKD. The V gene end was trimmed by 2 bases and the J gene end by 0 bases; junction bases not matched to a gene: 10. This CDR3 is CACDILGATPNTDKLIF. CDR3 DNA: TGTGCCTGTGACATACTGGGGGCCACCCCAAACACCGATAAACTCATCTTT.

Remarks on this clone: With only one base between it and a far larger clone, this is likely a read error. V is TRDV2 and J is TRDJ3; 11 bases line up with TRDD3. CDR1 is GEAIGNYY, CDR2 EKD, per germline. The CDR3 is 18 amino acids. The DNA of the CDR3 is TGTGCCTGGGACACCGTACTGGGGGATACCTGGGACACCCGACAGATGTTTTTC. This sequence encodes CAWDTVLGDTWDTRQMFF.

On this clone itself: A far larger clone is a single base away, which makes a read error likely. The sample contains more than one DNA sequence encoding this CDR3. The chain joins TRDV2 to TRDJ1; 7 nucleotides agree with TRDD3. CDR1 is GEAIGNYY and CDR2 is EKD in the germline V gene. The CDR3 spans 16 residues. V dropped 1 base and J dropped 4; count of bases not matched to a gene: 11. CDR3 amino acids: CACDTGIWGADDKLIF. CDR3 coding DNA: TGTGCCTGTGACACTGGTATCTGGGGGGCGGACGATAAACTCATCTTT.

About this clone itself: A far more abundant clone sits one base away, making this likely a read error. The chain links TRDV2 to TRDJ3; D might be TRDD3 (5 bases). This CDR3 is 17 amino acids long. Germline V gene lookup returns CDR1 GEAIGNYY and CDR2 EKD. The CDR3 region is CAWDTGFRSWDTRQMFF. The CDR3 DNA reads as TGTGCCTGGGACACGGGATTCCGCTCCTGGGACACCCGACAGATGTTTTTC.

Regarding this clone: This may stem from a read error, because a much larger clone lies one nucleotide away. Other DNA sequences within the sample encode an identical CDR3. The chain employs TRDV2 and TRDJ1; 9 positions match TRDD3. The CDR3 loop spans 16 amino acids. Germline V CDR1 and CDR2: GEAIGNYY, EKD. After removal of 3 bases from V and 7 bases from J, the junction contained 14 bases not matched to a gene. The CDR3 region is CACDPRTGGYLGKLIF. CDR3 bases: TGTGCCTGTGACCCGAGGACGGGGGGATACTTGGGTAAACTCATCTTT.

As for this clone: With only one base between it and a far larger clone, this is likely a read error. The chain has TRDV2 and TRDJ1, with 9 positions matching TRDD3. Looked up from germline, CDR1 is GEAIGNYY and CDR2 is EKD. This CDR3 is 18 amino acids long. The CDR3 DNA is TGTGCCGGTGACACGCGGGGGCGGGGGATACATTCTCCCGATAAACTCATCTTT. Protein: CAGDTRGRGIHSPDKLIF.

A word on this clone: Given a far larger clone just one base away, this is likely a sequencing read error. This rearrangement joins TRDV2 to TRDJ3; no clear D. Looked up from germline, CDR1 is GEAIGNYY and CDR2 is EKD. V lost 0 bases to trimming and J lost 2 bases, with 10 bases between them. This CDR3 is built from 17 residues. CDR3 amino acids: CACDTLSGPWDTRQMFF. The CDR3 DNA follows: TGTGCCTGTGACACCCTTTCGGGCCCCTGGGACACCCGACAGATGTTTTTC.

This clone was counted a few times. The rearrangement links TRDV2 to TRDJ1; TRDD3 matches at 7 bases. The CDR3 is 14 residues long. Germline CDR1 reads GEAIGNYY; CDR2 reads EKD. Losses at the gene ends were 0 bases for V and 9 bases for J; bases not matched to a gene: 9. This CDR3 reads CACDTGVLGPQLIF. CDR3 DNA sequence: TGTGCCTGTGACACCGGGGTACTGGGGCCCCAACTCATCTTT.

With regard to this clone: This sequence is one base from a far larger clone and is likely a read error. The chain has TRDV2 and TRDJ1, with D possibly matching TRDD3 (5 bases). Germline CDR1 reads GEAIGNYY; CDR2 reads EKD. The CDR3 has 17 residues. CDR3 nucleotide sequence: TGTGCCTATGACCGAAAGGGTTCAGGGGGGTACAACGATAAACTCATCTTT. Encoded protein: CAYDRKGSGGYNDKLIF.

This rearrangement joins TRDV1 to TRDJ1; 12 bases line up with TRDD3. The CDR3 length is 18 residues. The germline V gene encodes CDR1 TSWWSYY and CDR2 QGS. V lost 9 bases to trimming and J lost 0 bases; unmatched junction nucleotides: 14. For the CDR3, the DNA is TGTGCTCTCAAATTCCTGGGGGATACGCAAAGGTACACCGATAAACTCATCTTT. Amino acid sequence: CALKFLGDTQRYTDKLIF.

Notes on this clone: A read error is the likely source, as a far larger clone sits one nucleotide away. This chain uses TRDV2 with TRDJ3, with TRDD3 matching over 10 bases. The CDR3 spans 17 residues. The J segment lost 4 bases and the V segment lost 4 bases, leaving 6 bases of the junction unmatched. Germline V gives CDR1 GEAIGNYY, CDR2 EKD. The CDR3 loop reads CACEPLLGDWDTRQMFF. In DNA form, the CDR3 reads TGTGCCTGTGAACCCCTACTGGGGGATTGGGACACCCGACAGATGTTTTTC.

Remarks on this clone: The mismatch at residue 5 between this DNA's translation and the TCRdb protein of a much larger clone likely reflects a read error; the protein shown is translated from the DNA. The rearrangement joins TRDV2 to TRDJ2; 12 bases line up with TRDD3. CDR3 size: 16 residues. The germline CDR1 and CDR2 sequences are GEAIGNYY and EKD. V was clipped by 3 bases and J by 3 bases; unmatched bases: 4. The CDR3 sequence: CACDPWGIRVTAQLFF. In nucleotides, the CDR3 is TGTGCCTGTGACCCCTGGGGGATACGCGTGACAGCACAACTCTTCTTT.

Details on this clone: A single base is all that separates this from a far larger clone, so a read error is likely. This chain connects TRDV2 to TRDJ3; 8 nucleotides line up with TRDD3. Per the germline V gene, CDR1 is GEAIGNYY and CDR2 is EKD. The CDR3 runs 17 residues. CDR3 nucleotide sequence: TGTGCCTGTGACAGTACTGGGGGCTCCTGGGACACCGGACAGATGTTTTTC. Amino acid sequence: CACDSTGGSWDTGQMFF.

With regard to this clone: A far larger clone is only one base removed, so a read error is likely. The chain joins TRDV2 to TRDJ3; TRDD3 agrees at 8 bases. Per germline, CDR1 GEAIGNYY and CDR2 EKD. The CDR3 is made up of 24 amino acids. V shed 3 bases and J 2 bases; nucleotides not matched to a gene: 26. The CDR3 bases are TGTGCCTGTGACGGCAAACGAATGGGGATACTGCCACCCAAGGACGCCTGGGACACCCGACAGATGTTTTTC. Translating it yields CACDGKRMGILPPKDAWDTRQMFF.

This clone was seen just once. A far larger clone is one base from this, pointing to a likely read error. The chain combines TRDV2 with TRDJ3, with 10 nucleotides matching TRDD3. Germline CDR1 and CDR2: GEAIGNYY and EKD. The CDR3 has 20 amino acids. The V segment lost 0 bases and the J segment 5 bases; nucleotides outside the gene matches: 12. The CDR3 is CACDTVGDTGAPRDTRQMFF. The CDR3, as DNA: TGTGCCTGTGACACCGTGGGGGATACAGGGGCCCCCAGGGACACCCGACAGATGTTTTTC.

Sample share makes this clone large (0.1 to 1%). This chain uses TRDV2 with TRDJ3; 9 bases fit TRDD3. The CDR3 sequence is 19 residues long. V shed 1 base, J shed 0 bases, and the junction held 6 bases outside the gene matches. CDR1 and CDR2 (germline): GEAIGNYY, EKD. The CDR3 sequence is CACDTVLGDRSWDTRQMFF. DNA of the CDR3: TGTGCCTGTGACACGGTACTGGGGGACCGCTCCTGGGACACCCGACAGATGTTTTTC.

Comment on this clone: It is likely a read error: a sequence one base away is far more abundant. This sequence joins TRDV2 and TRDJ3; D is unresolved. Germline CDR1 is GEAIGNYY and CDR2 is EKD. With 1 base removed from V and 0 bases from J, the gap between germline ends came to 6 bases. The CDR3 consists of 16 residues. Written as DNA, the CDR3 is TGTGCCTGTGACACATGCCTCTCCTGGGACACCCGACAGATGTTTTTC. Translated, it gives CACDTCLSWDTRQMFF.

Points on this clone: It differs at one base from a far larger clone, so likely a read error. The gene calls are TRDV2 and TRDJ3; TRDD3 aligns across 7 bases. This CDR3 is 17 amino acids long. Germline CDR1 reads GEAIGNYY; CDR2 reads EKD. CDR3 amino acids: CARDTWGGTWDTRQMFF. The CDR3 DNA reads TGTGCCCGTGACACCTGGGGGGGCACCTGGGACACCCGACAGATGTTTTTC.